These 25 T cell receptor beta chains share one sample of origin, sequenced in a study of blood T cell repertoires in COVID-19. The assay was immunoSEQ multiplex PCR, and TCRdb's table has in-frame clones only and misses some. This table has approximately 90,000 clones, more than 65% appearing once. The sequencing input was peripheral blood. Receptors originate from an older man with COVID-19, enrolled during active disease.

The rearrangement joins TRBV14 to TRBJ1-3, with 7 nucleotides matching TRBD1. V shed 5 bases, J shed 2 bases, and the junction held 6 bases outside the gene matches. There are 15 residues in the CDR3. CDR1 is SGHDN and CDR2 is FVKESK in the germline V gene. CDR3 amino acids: CASSKQGFTGNTIYF. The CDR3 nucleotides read TGTGCCAGCAGCAAACAGGGGTTTACTGGAAACACCATATATTTT.

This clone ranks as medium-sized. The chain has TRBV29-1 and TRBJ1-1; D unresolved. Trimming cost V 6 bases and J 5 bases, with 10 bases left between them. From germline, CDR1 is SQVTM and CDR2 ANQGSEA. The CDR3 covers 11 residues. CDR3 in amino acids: CSVGQETEAFF. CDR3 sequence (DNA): TGCAGCGTAGGCCAGGAAACTGAAGCTTTCTTT.

CDR3 nucleotide sequence: TGTGCCAGCAGCGTAGACTACCCTGAAGAGACCCAGTACTTC. This translates into CASSVDYPEETQYF. V gene TRBV9 combines with J gene TRBJ2-5; D remains ambiguous. The germline gives CDR1 SGDLS, CDR2 YYNGEE. Trimming pared 0 bases from V and 3 bases from J, leaving 9 bases between. The CDR3 is 14 amino acids.

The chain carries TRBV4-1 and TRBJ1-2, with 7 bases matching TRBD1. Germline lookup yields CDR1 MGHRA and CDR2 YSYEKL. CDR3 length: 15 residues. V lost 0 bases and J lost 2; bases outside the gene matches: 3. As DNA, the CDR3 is TGCGCCAGCAGCCAAGAGGGACAGCCCAACTATGGCTACACCTTC. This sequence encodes CASSQEGQPNYGYTF.

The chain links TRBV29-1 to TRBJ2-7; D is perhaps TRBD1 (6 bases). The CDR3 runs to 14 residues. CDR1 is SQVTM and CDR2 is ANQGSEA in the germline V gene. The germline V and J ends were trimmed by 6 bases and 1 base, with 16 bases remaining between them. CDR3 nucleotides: TGCAGCGTAACCGGGACATCGTCTTCCTACGAGCAGTACTTC. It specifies CSVTGTSSSYEQYF.

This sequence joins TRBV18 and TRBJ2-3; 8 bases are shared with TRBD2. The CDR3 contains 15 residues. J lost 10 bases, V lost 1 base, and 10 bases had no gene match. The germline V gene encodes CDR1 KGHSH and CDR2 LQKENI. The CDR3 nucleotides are TGTGCCAGCTCACCACTAGCGGGGAAATGGGACTCGCAGTATTTT. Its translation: CASSPLAGKWDSQYF.

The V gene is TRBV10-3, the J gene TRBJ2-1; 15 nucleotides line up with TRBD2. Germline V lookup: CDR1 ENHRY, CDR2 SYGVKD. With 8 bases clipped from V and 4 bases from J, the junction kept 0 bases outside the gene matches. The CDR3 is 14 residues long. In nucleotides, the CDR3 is TGTGCCATCGGGACTAGCGGGGGGTACAATGAGCAGTTCTTC. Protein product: CAIGTSGGYNEQFF.

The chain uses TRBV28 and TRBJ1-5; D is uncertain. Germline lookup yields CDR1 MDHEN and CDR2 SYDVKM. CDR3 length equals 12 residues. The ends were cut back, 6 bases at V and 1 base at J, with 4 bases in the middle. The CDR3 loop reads CASSGSNQPQHF. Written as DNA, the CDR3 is TGTGCCAGCAGCGGGAGCAATCAGCCCCAGCATTTT.

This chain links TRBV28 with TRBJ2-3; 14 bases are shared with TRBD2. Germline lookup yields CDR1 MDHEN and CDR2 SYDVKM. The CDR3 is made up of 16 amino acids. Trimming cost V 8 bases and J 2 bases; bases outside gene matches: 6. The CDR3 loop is CASRLAGGTDTDTQYF. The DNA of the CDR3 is TGTGCCAGCCGACTAGCGGGAGGGACGGACACAGATACGCAGTATTTT.

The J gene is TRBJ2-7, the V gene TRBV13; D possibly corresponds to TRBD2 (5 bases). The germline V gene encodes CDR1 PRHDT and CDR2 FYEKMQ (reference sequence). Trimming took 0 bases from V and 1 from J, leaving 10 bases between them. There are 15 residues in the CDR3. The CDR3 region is CASSLGSRGSYEQYF. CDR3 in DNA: TGTGCCAGCAGCTTAGGGTCTAGAGGGTCCTACGAGCAGTACTTC.

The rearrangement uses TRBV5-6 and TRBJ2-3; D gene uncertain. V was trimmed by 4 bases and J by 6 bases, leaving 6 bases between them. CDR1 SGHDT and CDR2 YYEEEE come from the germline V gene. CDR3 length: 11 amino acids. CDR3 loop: CASSRRDTQYF. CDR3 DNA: TGTGCCAGCAGCCGTCGGGATACGCAGTATTTT.

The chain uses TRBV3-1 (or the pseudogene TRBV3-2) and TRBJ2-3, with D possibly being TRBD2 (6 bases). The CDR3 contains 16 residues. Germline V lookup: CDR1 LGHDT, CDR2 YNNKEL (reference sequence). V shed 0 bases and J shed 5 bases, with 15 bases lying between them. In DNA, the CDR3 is TGTGCCAGCAGCCAAGATTTCAGTGCGGGGAAAGATACGCAGTATTTT. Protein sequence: CASSQDFSAGKDTQYF.

The DNA for the CDR3 is TGTGCCAGCAGCCACCAGGGACAGGCCGATGGCTACACCTTC. Encoded protein: CASSHQGQADGYTF. The chain uses TRBV7-3 and TRBJ1-2, with 8 bases matching TRBD1. The germline V gene encodes CDR1 SGHTA and CDR2 FQGTGA. With 5 bases clipped from V and 6 bases from J, the junction kept 8 bases outside the gene matches. This CDR3 contains 14 residues.

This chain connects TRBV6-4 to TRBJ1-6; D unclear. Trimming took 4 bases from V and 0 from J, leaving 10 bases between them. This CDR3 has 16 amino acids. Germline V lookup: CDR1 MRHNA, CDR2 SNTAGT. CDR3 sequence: CASSVDGDSYNSPLHF. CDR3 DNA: TGTGCCAGCAGTGTCGACGGGGACTCCTATAATTCACCCCTCCACTTT.

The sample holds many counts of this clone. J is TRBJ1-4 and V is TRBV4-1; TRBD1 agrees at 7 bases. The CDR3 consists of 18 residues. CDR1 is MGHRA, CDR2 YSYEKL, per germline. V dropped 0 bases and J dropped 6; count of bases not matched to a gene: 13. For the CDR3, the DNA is TGCGCCAGCAGCCAAGATACGGCAGGGGGTAGAAGATATGAAAAACTGTTTTTT. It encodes CASSQDTAGGRRYEKLFF.

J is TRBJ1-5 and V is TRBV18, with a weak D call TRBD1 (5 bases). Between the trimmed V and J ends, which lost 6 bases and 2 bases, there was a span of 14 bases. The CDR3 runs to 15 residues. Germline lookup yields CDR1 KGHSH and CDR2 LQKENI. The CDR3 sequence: CASSEGGVRNQPQHF. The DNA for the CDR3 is TGTGCCAGCTCCGAGGGAGGGGTCCGCAATCAGCCCCAGCATTTT.

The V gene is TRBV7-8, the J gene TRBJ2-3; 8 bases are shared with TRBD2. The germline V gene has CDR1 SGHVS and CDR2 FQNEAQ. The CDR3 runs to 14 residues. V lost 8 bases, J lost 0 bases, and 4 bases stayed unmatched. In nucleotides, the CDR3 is TGTGCCAGCCAGAGCGGGAGAAGCACAGATACGCAGTATTTT. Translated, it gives CASQSGRSTDTQYF.

The CDR3 region has the DNA TGTGCCGCCGGGGGTAACGGGGGGGCGTCTAGGAATGAGCAGTTCTTC. It translates to CAAGGNGGASRNEQFF. V is TRBV28 and J is TRBJ2-1, with 8 bases that match TRBD2. V trimming: 11 bases; J trimming: 7 bases; junction bases outside the gene matches: 19. The CDR3 consists of 16 residues. Germline V lookup: CDR1 MDHEN, CDR2 SYDVKM.

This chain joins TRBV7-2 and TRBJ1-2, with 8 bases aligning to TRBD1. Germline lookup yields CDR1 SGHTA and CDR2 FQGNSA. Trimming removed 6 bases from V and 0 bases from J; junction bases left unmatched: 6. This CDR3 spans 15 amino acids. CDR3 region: CASSPGDRSNYGYTF. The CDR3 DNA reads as TGTGCCAGCAGTCCGGGGGACAGGTCTAACTATGGCTACACCTTC. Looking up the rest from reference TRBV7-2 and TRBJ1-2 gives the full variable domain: GAGVSQSPSNKVTEKGKDVELRCDPISGHTALYWYRQSLGQGLEFLIYFQGNSAPDKSGLPSDRFSAERTGGSVSTLTIQRTQQEDSAVYLCASSPGDRSNYGYTFGSGTRLTVV.

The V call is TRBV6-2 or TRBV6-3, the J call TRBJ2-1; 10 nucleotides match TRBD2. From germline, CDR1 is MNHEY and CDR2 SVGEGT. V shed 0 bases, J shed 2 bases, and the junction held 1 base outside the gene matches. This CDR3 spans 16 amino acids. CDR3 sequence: CASSYSAGGTYNEQFF. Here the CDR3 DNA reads TGTGCCAGCAGTTACTCAGCGGGAGGGACCTACAATGAGCAGTTCTTC.

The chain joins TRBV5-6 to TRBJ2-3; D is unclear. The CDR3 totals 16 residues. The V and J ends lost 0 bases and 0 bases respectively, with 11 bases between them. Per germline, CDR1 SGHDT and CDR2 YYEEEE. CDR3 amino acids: CASSLVVSVSTDTQYF. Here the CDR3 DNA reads TGTGCCAGCAGCTTGGTGGTGTCAGTTAGCACAGATACGCAGTATTTT.

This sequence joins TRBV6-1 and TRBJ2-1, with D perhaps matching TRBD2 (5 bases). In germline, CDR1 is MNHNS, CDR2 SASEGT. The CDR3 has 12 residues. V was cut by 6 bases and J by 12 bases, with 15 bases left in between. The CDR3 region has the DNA TGTGCCAGCAGCCAGGACCTACTAGGGCAGTTCTTC. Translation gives CASSQDLLGQFF.

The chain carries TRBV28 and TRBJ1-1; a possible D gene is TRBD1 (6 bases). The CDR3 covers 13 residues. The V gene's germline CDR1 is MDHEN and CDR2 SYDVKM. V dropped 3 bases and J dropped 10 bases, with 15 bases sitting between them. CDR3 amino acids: CASSFGGGRAAFF. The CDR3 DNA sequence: TGTGCCAGCAGTTTTGGGGGGGGGCGCGCAGCTTTCTTT. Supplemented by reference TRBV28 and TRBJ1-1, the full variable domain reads DVKVTQSSRYLVKRTGEKVFLECVQDMDHENMFWYRQDPGLGLRLIYFSYDVKMKEKGDIPEGYSVSREKKERFSLILESASTNQTSMYLCASSFGGGRAAFFGQGTRLTVV.

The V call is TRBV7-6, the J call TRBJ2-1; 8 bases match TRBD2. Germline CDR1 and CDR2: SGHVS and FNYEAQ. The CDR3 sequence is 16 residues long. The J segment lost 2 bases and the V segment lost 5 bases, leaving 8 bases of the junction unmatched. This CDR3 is CASSEFSGATYNEQFF. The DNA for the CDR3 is TGTGCCAGCAGCGAATTTAGCGGGGCAACCTACAATGAGCAGTTCTTC. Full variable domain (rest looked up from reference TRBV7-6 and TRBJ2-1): GAGVSQSPRYKVTKRGQDVALRCDPISGHVSLYWYRQALGQGPEFLTYFNYEAQQDKSGLPNDRFSAERPEGSISTLTIQRTEQRDSAMYRCASSEFSGATYNEQFFGPGTRLTVL.

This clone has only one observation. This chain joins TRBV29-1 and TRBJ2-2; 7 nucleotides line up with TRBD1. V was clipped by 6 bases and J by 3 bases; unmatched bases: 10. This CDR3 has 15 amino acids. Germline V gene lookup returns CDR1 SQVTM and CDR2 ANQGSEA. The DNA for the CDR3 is TGCAGCGTCCGACAGGGCGATTACTACACCGGGGAGCTGTTTTTT. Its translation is CSVRQGDYYTGELFF.